Listed below are T cell receptor beta chains from one sample, sequenced in a study of blood T cell repertoires in COVID-19. The method was immunoSEQ multiplex PCR; TCRdb's version includes in-frame clones alone and lacks a portion of them. The sample gives roughly 410,000 clones, about 87% of which show up once; about 2.3% is in the top ten. The sequenced sample was peripheral blood. These TCRs come from a woman in her fifties or sixties with COVID-19, enrolled during active disease. Each CDR3 is given with its conserved first and last residue. A D gene is named only where the DNA matches it firmly. Where a row states a size, it is once, few, many or the class of an expanded clone; other rows omit it.

V	size	D	J	CDR3	DNA
TRBV12-3/TRBV12-4	.	.	TRBJ1-1	CASSRQENTEAFF	TGTGCCAGCAGCCGACAGGAGAACACTGAAGCTTTCTTT
TRBV18	.	TRBD1	TRBJ2-5	CASSPIAGGLGSGETQYF	TGTGCCAGCTCACCAATTGCAGGGGGCTTGGGGTCTGGAGAGACCCAGTACTTC
TRBV6-6	once	.	TRBJ1-5	CASSPRTEDQPQHF	TGTGCCAGCAGTCCCAGGACAGAGGATCAGCCCCAGCATTTT
TRBV19	.	.	TRBJ1-1	CASSYKAVNTEAFF	TGTGCCAGTAGCTACAAGGCGGTGAACACTGAAGCTTTCTTT
TRBV9	few	TRBD2	TRBJ2-3	CASSAPSGSTDTQYF	TGTGCCAGCAGCGCGCCTAGCGGGAGCACAGATACGCAGTATTTT
TRBV7-3	.	TRBD2	TRBJ2-3	CASSSGLAGLNTQYF	TGTGCCAGCAGCTCGGGACTAGCGGGGTTGAATACGCAGTATTTT
TRBV4-1	.	.	TRBJ2-7	CASSLHPYEQYF	TGCGCCAGCAGCCTACACCCCTACGAGCAGTACTTC
TRBV11-2	.	TRBD1	TRBJ1-2	CASSPRQGPGYTF	TGTGCCAGCAGCCCCCGACAGGGTCCTGGCTACACCTTC
TRBV6-6	.	.	TRBJ2-1	CASRQNNEQFF	TGTGCCAGCAGACAGAACAATGAGCAGTTCTTC
TRBV28	.	.	TRBJ1-3	CASSPRPLGNTIYF	TGTGCCAGCAGTCCTAGACCTTTAGGAAACACCATATATTTT
TRBV6-1	.	.	TRBJ1-6	CASSGREVGVNSPLHF	TGTGCCAGCAGTGGGCGGGAAGTAGGGGTTAATTCACCCCTCCACTTT
TRBV5-8	.	TRBD2	TRBJ2-7	CASIAGDSYEQYF	TGTGCCAGCATCGCGGGGGACTCCTACGAGCAGTACTTC
TRBV10-1	once	TRBD1	TRBJ2-1	CASTNYRGPTYEQFF	TGCGCCAGCACTAACTACAGGGGTCCGACGTATGAGCAGTTCTTC
TRBV27	.	TRBD1	TRBJ1-1	CASSLAAGGAAEAFF	TGTGCCAGCAGTTTAGCAGCAGGGGGCGCAGCTGAAGCTTTCTTT
TRBV7-2	.	TRBD2	TRBJ2-1	CASSSGLVIDEQFF	TGTGCCAGCAGCTCGGGACTAGTTATTGATGAGCAGTTCTTC
TRBV2	few	.	TRBJ1-2	CASSEQGFNYGYTF	TGTGCCAGCAGCGAACAGGGTTTTAACTATGGCTACACCTTC
TRBV7-6	.	TRBD2	TRBJ2-5	CASSNSLGLAGRETQYF	TGTGCCAGCAGCAATAGCTTGGGGCTAGCGGGCCGAGAGACCCAGTACTTC
TRBV4-2	.	TRBD1	TRBJ1-6	CASSHSGTGEGSPLHF	TGTGCCAGCAGCCACTCCGGGACAGGGGAAGGGTCACCCCTCCACTTT
TRBV6-5	.	.	TRBJ1-1	CASSPASTGNTEAFF	TGTGCCAGCAGCCCCGCCTCGACAGGGAACACTGAAGCTTTCTTT
TRBV5-1	.	TRBD1	TRBJ1-2	CASRSGQGADYGYTF	TGCGCCAGCAGGAGTGGACAGGGGGCGGACTATGGCTACACCTTC
TRBV7-3	.	.	TRBJ2-1	CASSRSRGSGYEQFF	TGTGCCAGCAGCCGATCCCGAGGGTCCGGGTATGAGCAGTTCTTC
TRBV5-4	.	.	TRBJ1-1	CASSLPESYTEAFF	TGTGCCAGCAGTCTCCCGGAGTCTTACACTGAAGCTTTCTTT
TRBV7-9	.	.	TRBJ1-1	CASSLQLDGDEAFF	TGTGCCAGCAGCTTACAGTTAGACGGGGATGAAGCTTTCTTT
TRBV7-2	.	TRBD2	TRBJ2-1	CASSLAGGTYNEQFF	TGTGCCAGCAGCTTGGCGGGGGGGACCTACAATGAGCAGTTCTTC
TRBV12-3/TRBV12-4	few	.	TRBJ1-2	CASSFQGSYGYTF	TGTGCCAGCAGTTTCCAGGGCTCCTATGGCTACACCTTC
TRBV3-1/TRBV3-2	few	TRBD1	TRBJ1-1	CASSQTGGRNTEAFF	TGTGCCAGCAGCCAGACAGGGGGCAGGAACACTGAAGCTTTCTTT
TRBV28	.	.	TRBJ2-1	CATNPGFHNEQFF	TGTGCCACCAACCCGGGGTTCCACAATGAGCAGTTCTTC
TRBV18	.	TRBD1	TRBJ1-2	CASSANRGTDGYTF	TGTGCCAGCTCAGCTAACAGGGGTACGGATGGCTACACCTTC
TRBV7-7	.	.	TRBJ2-2	CASSPLNTGELFF	TGTGCTAGCAGCCCCTTAAACACCGGGGAGCTGTTTTTT
TRBV2	.	.	TRBJ2-7	CASSAPAANSYEQYF	TGTGCCAGCAGCGCCCCTGCAGCGAACTCCTACGAGCAGTACTTC
TRBV19	.	.	TRBJ1-5	CASTPDSFNQPQHF	TGTGCCAGTACCCCTGACAGTTTCAATCAGCCCCAGCATTTT
TRBV7-9	.	TRBD1	TRBJ1-6	CASRPPGTDVNSPLHF	TGTGCCAGCAGACCCCCCGGGACAGACGTTAATTCACCCCTCCACTTT
TRBV3-1/TRBV3-2	.	.	TRBJ2-7	CASSQALWSSYEQYF	TGTGCCAGCAGCCAAGCTCTGTGGAGCTCCTACGAGCAGTACTTC
TRBV28	.	.	TRBJ1-3	CASSPPPGTGNTIYF	TGTGCCAGCAGTCCCCCGCCGGGGACTGGAAACACCATATATTTT
TRBV7-9	.	.	TRBJ1-1	CASSLVGGGGNTEAFF	TGTGCCAGCAGCTTAGTTGGAGGAGGAGGGAACACTGAAGCTTTCTTT
TRBV6-5	.	.	TRBJ1-2	CASRPLGRTLYGYTF	TGTGCCAGCAGACCGCTTGGACGGACACTCTATGGCTACACCTTC
TRBV2	.	.	TRBJ2-1	CASNLPPEQFF	TGTGCCAGCAATCTCCCCCCCGAGCAGTTCTTC
TRBV28	.	.	TRBJ1-2	CASSFARGFTNYGYTF	TGTGCCAGCAGTTTTGCTCGGGGGTTTACTAACTATGGCTACACCTTC
TRBV9	.	.	TRBJ1-3	CASSVGGETDTIYF	TGTGCCAGCAGCGTAGGGGGGGAGACCGACACCATATATTTT
TRBV19	.	.	TRBJ2-5	CASSIQDQETQYF	TGTGCCAGTAGTATCCAGGACCAAGAGACCCAGTACTTC
TRBV24-1	.	TRBD1	TRBJ1-2	CATSDRRDRGNYGYTF	TGTGCCACCAGCGACCGCCGCGACAGGGGAAACTATGGCTACACCTTC
TRBV3-1/TRBV3-2	few	.	TRBJ1-1	CASSHVRAGNTEAFF	TGTGCCAGCAGCCATGTCAGGGCTGGAAACACTGAAGCTTTCTTT
TRBV5-1	.	.	TRBJ1-2	CASSFGGPNYGYTF	TGCGCCAGCAGCTTCGGGGGGCCCAACTATGGCTACACCTTC
TRBV27	once	TRBD2	TRBJ2-1	CASSPRGGDPLGDNEQFF	TGTGCCAGCAGTCCCCGCGGGGGTGACCCTCTCGGGGACAATGAGCAGTTCTTC
TRBV5-4	.	TRBD1	TRBJ1-5	CASSLDGTGPRAPQHF	TGTGCCAGCAGCTTGGATGGGACAGGGCCTAGGGCGCCCCAGCATTTT
TRBV4-2	.	.	TRBJ1-1	CASSQVEGMNTEAFF	TGTGCCAGCAGCCAAGTGGAGGGCATGAACACTGAAGCTTTCTTT
TRBV9	.	TRBD1	TRBJ1-4	CASSATGQGREKLFF	TGTGCCAGCAGCGCCACGGGACAGGGGAGAGAAAAACTGTTTTTT